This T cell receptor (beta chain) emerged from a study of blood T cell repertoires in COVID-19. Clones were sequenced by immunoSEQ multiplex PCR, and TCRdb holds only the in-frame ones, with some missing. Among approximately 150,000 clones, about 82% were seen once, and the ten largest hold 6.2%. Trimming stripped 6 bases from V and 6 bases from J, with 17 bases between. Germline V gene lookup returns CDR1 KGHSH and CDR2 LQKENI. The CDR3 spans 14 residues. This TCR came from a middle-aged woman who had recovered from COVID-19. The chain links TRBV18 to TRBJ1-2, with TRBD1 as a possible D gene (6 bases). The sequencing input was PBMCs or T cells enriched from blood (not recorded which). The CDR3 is CASSGAGLSDGYTF. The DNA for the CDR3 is TGTGCCAGCTCGGGGGCCGGTCTCTCGGATGGCTACACCTTC.